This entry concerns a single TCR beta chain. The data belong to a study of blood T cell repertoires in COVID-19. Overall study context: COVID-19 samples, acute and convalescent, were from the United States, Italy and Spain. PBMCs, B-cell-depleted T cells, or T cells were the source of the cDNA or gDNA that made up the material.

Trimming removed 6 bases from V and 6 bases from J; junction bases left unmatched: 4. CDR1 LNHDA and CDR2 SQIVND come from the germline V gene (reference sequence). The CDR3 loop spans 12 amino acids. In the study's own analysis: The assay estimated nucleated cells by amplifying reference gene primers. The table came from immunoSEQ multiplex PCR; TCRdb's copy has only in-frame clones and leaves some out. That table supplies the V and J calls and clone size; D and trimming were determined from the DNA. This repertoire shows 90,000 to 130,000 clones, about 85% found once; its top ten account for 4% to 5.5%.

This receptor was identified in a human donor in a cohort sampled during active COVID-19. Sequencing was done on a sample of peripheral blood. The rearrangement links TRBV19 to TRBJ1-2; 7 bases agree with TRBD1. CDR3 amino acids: CASRTTGNGYTF. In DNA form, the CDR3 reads TGTGCCAGTAGGACGACAGGGAATGGCTACACCTTC.